Shown below are 31 T cell receptor beta chains from a single sample sequenced in a study of T cells expressing NK-cell markers. TCRdb reanalyzed the 5' RACE reads, giving one entry per CDR3 protein sequence and no DNA. The data include 500,000 to 700,000 distinct CDR3 sequences; the top ten clones carry under 4.5%. Sequencing was carried out using blood T cells: a sorted CD56 or NKG2C T cell subset, CD4+ or CD8+ T cells, or bulk PBMC T cells (not recorded which). The receptors shown here come from a man between 18 and 35 years old in good health.

The V gene is TRBV2, the J gene TRBJ2-2. CDR3 length: 14 amino acids. The V gene's germline CDR1 is SNHLY and CDR2 FYNNEI. The CDR3 protein is CASHLLGGTGELFF.

This sequence joins TRBV3-1 and TRBJ2-7; TCRdb lists TRBD1, though no DNA is available to test this call. In germline, CDR1 is LGHDT, CDR2 YNNKEL (reference sequence). The CDR3 sequence is 15 residues long. Here the CDR3 reads CASSGKGALGYEQYF.

The V call is TRBV7-9, the J call TRBJ2-1; TCRdb returns TRBD2, unconfirmable since there is no DNA. Germline loops: CDR1 SEHNR, CDR2 FQNEAQ (reference sequence). The length of the CDR3 is 16 residues. The CDR3 protein is CASSLGWREGGNEQFF.

V and J are TRBV28 and TRBJ2-7; lacking DNA, the TRBD1 call made by TCRdb goes unchecked. The CDR3 totals 15 residues. The germline V gene encodes CDR1 MDHEN and CDR2 SYDVKM. This CDR3 is CASSLRRTGRDEQYF. The full variable domain, its missing parts supplied by reference TRBV28 and TRBJ2-7, is DVKVTQSSRYLVKRTGEKVFLECVQDMDHENMFWYRQDPGLGLRLIYFSYDVKMKEKGDIPEGYSVSREKKERFSLILESASTNQTSMYLCASSLRRTGRDEQYFGPGTRLTVT.

The chain combines TRBV7-9 with TRBJ1-5. The CDR3 has 12 residues. Germline assignment: CDR1 SEHNR and CDR2 FQNEAQ (reference sequence). CDR3 in amino acids: CASSLANQPQHF. Full variable domain (remainder filled in from reference TRBV7-9 and TRBJ1-5): DTGVSQNPRHKITKRGQNVTFRCDPISEHNRLYWYRQTLGQGPEFLTYFQNEAQLEKSRLLSDRFSAERPKGSFSTLEIQRTEQGDSAMYLCASSLANQPQHFGDGTRLSIL.

The gene calls are TRBV5-1 and TRBJ2-1; TCRdb indicates TRBD2, and absent DNA this call remains unverified. The CDR3 is 14 residues long. Germline V gene data show CDR1 as SGHRS and CDR2 as YFSETQ. The CDR3: CASGLAGLYNEQFF. The variable domain in full, completed from reference TRBV5-1 and TRBJ2-1, reads KAGVTQTPRYLIKTRGQQVTLSCSPISGHRSVSWYQQTPGQGLQFLFEYFSETQRNKGNFPGRFSGRQFSNSRSEMNVSTLELGDSALYLCASGLAGLYNEQFFGPGTRLTVL.

The rearrangement joins TRBV20-1 to TRBJ2-1; without DNA, the TCRdb call of TRBD2 cannot be checked. Germline CDR1 DFQATT, CDR2 SNEGSKA (reference sequence). The CDR3 totals 16 residues. The CDR3 loop is CSAPNSGTSVANEQFF.

This chain's CDR3 is CASTLGQVFPGTQYF. The V and J genes are TRBV3-1 and TRBJ2-3; TCRdb outputs TRBD2, but without DNA this stays unchecked. CDR3 length equals 15 residues. CDR1 is LGHDT and CDR2 is YNNKEL in the germline V gene (reference sequence).

The chain combines TRBV4-1 with TRBJ1-6; TCRdb names TRBD1, which stays unverified in the absence of DNA. The germline V gene has CDR1 MGHRA and CDR2 YSYEKL. The CDR3 has 18 amino acids. CDR3 loop: CASSQDPFIGTGNSPLHF.

The V and J genes are TRBV6-5 and TRBJ1-1; TCRdb proposes TRBD1, but this gene call is untestable without DNA. Germline V gives CDR1 MNHEY, CDR2 SVGAGI. The CDR3 has 13 amino acids. Here the CDR3 reads CASSSGRRTEAFF.

The rearrangement uses TRBV4-2 and TRBJ2-7; TCRdb outputs TRBD1, but without DNA this stays unchecked. Per germline, CDR1 LGHNA and CDR2 YNFKEQ. CDR3 length: 15 amino acids. This chain's CDR3 is CASSQEGRGDYEQYF.

V usage is TRBV29-1 and J usage is TRBJ2-7; TCRdb's D gene call, TRBD2, goes unchecked for lack of DNA. CDR1 and CDR2 from the germline V gene are SQVTM and ANQGSEA. The CDR3 spans 13 residues. The CDR3 spells CSATGLLRGEQYF.

The chain has TRBV7-9 and TRBJ2-1; checking the TCRdb D call of TRBD2 is not possible without DNA. Looked up from germline, CDR1 is SEHNR and CDR2 is FQNEAQ (reference sequence). This CDR3 has 16 residues. The CDR3 region is CASSPGPKISYNEQFF.

The chain has TRBV12-3 or TRBV12-4 and TRBJ2-3; TCRdb returns TRBD2, unconfirmable since there is no DNA. CDR3 size: 16 residues. The CDR3 loop reads CASSLRSGRGTDTQYF.

The chain recombines TRBV12-3 or TRBV12-4 with TRBJ2-1; the TCRdb D gene call, TRBD2, has no DNA to confirm it. This CDR3 is 15 amino acids long. The CDR3 spells CASSLKAGGINEQFF.

The rearrangement uses TRBV5-1 and TRBJ2-5; lacking DNA, the TRBD1 call made by TCRdb goes unchecked. This CDR3 contains 17 residues. Germline-derived CDR1 and CDR2 are SGHRS and YFSETQ. The CDR3 is CASSLGLTDPIQETQYF.

CDR3 loop: CASSLAGGLPYNEQFF. The V and J genes are TRBV14 and TRBJ2-1; TCRdb selects TRBD2, and the lack of DNA leaves this call unchecked. The CDR3 loop spans 16 amino acids. Germline assignment: CDR1 SGHDN and CDR2 FVKESK.

The gene calls are TRBV12-3 or TRBV12-4 and TRBJ1-5; as DNA is missing, the TRBD1 call by TCRdb cannot be tested. CDR3 size: 17 residues. The CDR3 loop reads CASSPLDEVYSNQPQHF.

The gene calls are TRBV5-1 and TRBJ1-2; as DNA is missing, the TRBD1 call by TCRdb cannot be tested. The germline V gene encodes CDR1 SGHRS and CDR2 YFSETQ. The CDR3 consists of 15 residues. The CDR3 spells CASSRGTGGDYGYTF.

The chain's CDR3 is CASSIIAETPYNEQFF. The chain links TRBV3-1 to TRBJ2-1; the D gene TCRdb calls, TRBD2, cannot be checked with no DNA. Looked up from germline, CDR1 is LGHDT and CDR2 is YNNKEL (reference sequence). This CDR3 is 16 amino acids long.

This rearrangement joins TRBV3-1 to TRBJ2-2. The CDR3 sequence is 14 residues long. CDR1 is LGHDT, CDR2 YNNKEL, per germline (reference sequence). The CDR3: CASSPPVVLGELFF.

The rearrangement links TRBV7-7 to TRBJ2-1; the D gene TCRdb calls, TRBD2, cannot be checked with no DNA. Germline V gene sequence: CDR1 SSHAT, CDR2 FNYEAQ (reference sequence). This CDR3 is 16 amino acids long. The CDR3 spells CASSPTTSGSGGEQFF.

V and J are TRBV18 and TRBJ1-1; no DNA is available, so the TRBD1 call from TCRdb remains unchecked. The CDR3 has 14 amino acids. Germline CDR1 and CDR2: KGHSH and LQKENI. The CDR3 loop is CASSPKGRSSEAFF.

The rearrangement uses TRBV6-5 and TRBJ2-1; checking the TCRdb D call of TRBD2 is not possible without DNA. Germline values: CDR1 MNHEY, CDR2 SVGAGI. This CDR3 has 16 amino acids. CDR3 residues: CASSYSKGHRDNEQFF.

Here the CDR3 reads CASSPTRLAPSTDTQYF. The V and J genes are TRBV18 and TRBJ2-3. CDR3 size: 17 residues. Germline V CDR1 and CDR2: KGHSH, LQKENI. Full variable domain (rest looked up from reference TRBV18 and TRBJ2-3): NAGVMQNPRHLVRRRGQEARLRCSPMKGHSHVYWYRQLPEEGLKFMVYLQKENIIDESGMPKERFSAEFPKEGPSILRIQQVVRGDSAAYFCASSPTRLAPSTDTQYFGPGTRLTVL.

The chain combines TRBV5-1 with TRBJ1-1; the TCRdb call, TRBD1, lacks DNA for checking. Germline CDR1 and CDR2: SGHRS and YFSETQ. The CDR3 runs 14 residues. The CDR3 reads CASGIDRVAPEAFF.

V usage is TRBV6-2 or TRBV6-3 and J usage is TRBJ2-1; absent DNA, TCRdb's TRBD2 call cannot be checked. Germline V gene data show CDR1 as MNHEY and CDR2 as SVGEGT. The CDR3 has 18 amino acids. CDR3 region: CASWGRTSGRFPYNEQFF.

V usage is TRBV5-1 and J usage is TRBJ2-5. The CDR3 spans 18 residues. Germline V CDR1 and CDR2: SGHRS, YFSETQ. CDR3 sequence: CASSMILAASGMVETQYF.

This rearrangement joins TRBV25-1 to TRBJ2-7; TCRdb returns TRBD1, unconfirmable since there is no DNA. Germline CDR1 MGHDK, CDR2 SYGVNS. This CDR3 is 15 amino acids long. CDR3 amino acids: CASSEAGTGGDEQYF.

This chain links TRBV7-2 with TRBJ1-5; TCRdb's D call of TRBD1 is untestable without DNA. The CDR3 sequence is 14 residues long. In germline, CDR1 is SGHTA, CDR2 FQGNSA. Here the CDR3 reads CASSKDPRGQPQHF.

This rearrangement joins TRBV14 to TRBJ2-7; TCRdb reports TRBD1, a call that lacks DNA to check it against. The CDR3 totals 12 residues. Germline V CDR1 and CDR2: SGHDN, FVKESK. The CDR3 sequence: CASSPTVYEQYF.